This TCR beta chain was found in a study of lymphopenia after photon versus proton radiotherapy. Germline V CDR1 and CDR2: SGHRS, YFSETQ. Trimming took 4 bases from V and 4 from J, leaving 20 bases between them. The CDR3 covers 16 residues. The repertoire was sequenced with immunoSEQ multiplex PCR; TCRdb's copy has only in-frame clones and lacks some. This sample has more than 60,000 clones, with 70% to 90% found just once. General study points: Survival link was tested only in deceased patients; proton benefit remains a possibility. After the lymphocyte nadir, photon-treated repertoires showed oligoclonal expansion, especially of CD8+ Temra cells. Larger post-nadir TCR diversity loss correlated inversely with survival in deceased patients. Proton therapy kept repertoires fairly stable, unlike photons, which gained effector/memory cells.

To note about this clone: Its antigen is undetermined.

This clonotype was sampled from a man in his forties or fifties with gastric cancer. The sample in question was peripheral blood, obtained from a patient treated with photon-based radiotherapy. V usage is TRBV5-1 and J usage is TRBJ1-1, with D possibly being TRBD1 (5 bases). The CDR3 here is CASSAVTWDLSTEAFF. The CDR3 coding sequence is TGCGCCAGCAGCGCTGTCACCTGGGACTTGAGCACTGAAGCTTTCTTT.